The text below deals with one TCR beta chain. The sample belongs to a study of blood T cell repertoires in COVID-19. On the study more broadly: COVID-19 samples collected from the United States, Italy and Spain covered acute and convalescent phases. The cDNA or gDNA used as material had been derived from T cells, B-cell-depleted T cells, or PBMCs.

This CDR3 is built from 13 residues. The V gene end was trimmed by 10 bases and the J gene end by 0 bases; junction bases not matched to a gene: 3. Germline V CDR1 and CDR2: SNHLY, FYNNEI. Original handling: Cell counts per sample came from amplifying reference gene primers. This table comes from immunoSEQ multiplex PCR, and its TCRdb copy is limited to in-frame clones, with some not included. From that table come the V and J calls and clone size; the DNA was used to work out D and trimming. The sample lists 110,000 or so clones; 65% to 90% were seen once. The chain recombines TRBV2 with TRBJ1-3, with 7 bases matching TRBD1. This receptor was taken from a woman aged 80 or older with active or convalescent COVID-19. The specimen was peripheral blood. DNA for the CDR3: TGTGCCACCACAGGGGACTCTGGAAACACCATATATTTT. Translating it yields CATTGDSGNTIYF.